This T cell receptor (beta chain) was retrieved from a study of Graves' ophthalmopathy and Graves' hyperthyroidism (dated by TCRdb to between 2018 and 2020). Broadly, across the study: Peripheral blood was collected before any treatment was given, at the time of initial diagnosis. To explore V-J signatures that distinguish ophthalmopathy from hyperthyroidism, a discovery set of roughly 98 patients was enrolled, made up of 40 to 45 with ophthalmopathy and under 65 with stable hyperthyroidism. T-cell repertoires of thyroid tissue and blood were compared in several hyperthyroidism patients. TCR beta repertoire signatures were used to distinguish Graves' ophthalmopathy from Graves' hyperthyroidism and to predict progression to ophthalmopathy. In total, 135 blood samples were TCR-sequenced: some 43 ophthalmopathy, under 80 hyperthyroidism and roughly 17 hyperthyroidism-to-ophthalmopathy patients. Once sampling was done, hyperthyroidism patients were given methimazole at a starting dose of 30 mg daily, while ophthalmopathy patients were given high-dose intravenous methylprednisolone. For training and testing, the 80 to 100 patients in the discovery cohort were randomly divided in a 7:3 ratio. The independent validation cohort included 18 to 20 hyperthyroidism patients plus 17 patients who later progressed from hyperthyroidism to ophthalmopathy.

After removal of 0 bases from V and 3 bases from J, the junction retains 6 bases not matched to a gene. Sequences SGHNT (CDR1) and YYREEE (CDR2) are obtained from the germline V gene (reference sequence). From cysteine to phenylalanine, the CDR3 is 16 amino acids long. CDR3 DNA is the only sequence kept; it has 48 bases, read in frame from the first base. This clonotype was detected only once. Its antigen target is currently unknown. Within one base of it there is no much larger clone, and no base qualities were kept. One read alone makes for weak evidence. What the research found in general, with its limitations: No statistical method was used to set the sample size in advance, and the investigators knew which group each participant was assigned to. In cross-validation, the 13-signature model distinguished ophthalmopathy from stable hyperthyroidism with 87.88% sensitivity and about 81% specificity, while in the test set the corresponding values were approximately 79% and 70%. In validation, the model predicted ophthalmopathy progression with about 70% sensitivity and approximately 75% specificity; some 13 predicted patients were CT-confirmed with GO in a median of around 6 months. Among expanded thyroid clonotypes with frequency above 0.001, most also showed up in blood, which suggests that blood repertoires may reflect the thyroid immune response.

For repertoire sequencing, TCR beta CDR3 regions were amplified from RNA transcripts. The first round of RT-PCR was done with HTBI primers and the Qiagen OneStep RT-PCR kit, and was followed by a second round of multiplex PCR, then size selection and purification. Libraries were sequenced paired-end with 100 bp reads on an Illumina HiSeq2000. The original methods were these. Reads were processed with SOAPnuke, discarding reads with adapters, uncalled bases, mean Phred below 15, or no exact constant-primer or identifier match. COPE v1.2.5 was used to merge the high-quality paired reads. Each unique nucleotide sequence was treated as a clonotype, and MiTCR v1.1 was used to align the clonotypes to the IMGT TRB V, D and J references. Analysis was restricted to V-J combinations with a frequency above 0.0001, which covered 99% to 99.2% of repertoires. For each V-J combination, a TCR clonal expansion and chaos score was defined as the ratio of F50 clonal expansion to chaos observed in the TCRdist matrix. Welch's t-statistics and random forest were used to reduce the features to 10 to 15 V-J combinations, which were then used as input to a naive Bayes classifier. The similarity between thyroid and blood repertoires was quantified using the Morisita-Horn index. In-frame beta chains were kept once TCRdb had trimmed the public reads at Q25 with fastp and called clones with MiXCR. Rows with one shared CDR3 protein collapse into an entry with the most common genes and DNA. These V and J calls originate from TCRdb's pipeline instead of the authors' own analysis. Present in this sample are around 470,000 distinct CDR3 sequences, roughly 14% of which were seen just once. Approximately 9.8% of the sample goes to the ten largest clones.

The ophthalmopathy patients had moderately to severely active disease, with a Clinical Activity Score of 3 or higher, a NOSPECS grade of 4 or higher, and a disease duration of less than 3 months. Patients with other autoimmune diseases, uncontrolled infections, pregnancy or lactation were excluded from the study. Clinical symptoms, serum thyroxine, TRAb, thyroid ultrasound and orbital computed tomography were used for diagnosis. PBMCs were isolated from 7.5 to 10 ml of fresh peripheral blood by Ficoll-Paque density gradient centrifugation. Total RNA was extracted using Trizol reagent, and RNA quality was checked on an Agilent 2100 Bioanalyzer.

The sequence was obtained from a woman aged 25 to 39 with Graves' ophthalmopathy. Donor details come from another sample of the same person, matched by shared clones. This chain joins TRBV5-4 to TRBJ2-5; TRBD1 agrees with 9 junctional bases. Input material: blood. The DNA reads TGTGCCAGCAGCTTGGGGGGACAGGGCCGAAAAGAGACCCAGTACTTC. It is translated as CASSLGGQGRKETQYF.